This TCR beta chain was identified in a study of blood T cell repertoires in COVID-19 (TCRdb year 2020). Regarding the research as a whole: Samples covering the acute and convalescent phases of COVID-19 were provided by collaborators in the United States, Italy and Spain. The repertoires were made available in a free public database intended to serve as a resource for research on the immune response to SARS-CoV-2. The prospective study material was composed of cDNA or gDNA derived from T cells, B-cell-depleted T cells, or PBMCs. Subjects who had been exposed to COVID-19, were actively infected with it, or had recovered from it provided the deeply sampled blood TCRbeta repertoires that made up the dataset. Where available, HLA class I and class II types were obtained from metadata supplied by the sample provider rather than from assay-based typing. The sample metadata nearly always contained a de-identified subject ID, COVID-19 status, age in years and sex. The samples were drawn from the first 160 participants of the ongoing ImmuneRACE study and from 1,254 subjects provided by 6 global collaborators. Results the study describes overall, beyond this receptor: Clinical and demographic metadata were provided uncurated, with the amount varying by source and participant.

Each collaborating institution followed its own protocols to collect whole blood in K2EDTA tubes. For TCRbeta analysis, collaborator samples were shipped as frozen whole blood, as isolated PBMCs, or as DNA extracted from either sample type. The immunoSEQ Assay, a bias-controlled multiplex PCR, was used to amplify TCRbeta CDR3 regions from genomic DNA. The source study handled its data this way. Within the assay, amplification of reference gene primers was used to estimate how many nucleated cells each sample contained. To quantify the absolute abundance of each unique TCRbeta CDR3 rearrangement, sequence reads were collapsed and filtered. For each sample, productive Simpson clonality was calculated as the square root of Simpson's diversity index over productive rearrangements. In its TCRdb copy, this immuneACCESS table keeps in-frame sequences only and misses some clones. Where compared with another copy, unresolved V genes explain less than half of these, and the others have no known cause. V and J calls and clone size are those listed in that table; D and trimming were worked out from the DNA. The sample profile shows approximately 200,000 clones; approximately 80% of them were found once. 8% to 13% of the sample is in the top ten clones.

On this clone: Its target antigen remains unknown. No base qualities exist here, and no much larger clone lies one base off it.

The clonotype originates from a woman aged 80 or over with acute or convalescent COVID-19. Sequencing used peripheral blood.

This receptor carries the CDR3 CASSAGGGTGVQETQYF. The DNA sequence is as follows: TGTGCCAGCAGCGCGGGGGGAGGGACAGGGGTCCAAGAGACCCAGTACTTC. The V gene is TRBV9 and the J gene is TRBJ2-5; TRBD1 agrees with 10 junctional bases. The germline V and J ends show losses of 3 bases and 1 base respectively, and no gene match explains 9 bases of the junction. CDR1 and CDR2 are drawn from the germline V gene: SGDLS, YYNGEE. The CDR3 runs 17 residues from the cysteine to the phenylalanine. The CDR3 DNA has 51 bases and is translated from base 1.